Each of the 16 T cell receptor beta chains below was sequenced from the same sample in a study of T cells in tuberculosis. Clones were sequenced by immunoSEQ multiplex PCR, and TCRdb holds only the in-frame ones, with some missing. This sample yields more than 35,000 clones, of which 90% to 95% are seen a single time; 7.5% belongs to the top ten. The sequenced material came from PBMCs. All receptors derive from a donor aged 10-30 years with latent tuberculosis or without tuberculosis infection.

V gene TRBV6-5 combines with J gene TRBJ2-7; 10 bases are a match to TRBD2. Trimming cost V 0 bases and J 7 bases; bases outside gene matches: 6. Germline loops: CDR1 MNHEY, CDR2 SVGAGI. The CDR3 covers 15 residues. The chain's CDR3 is CASSYSLAGVEEQYF. The CDR3 DNA follows: TGTGCCAGCAGTTACTCCCTAGCGGGAGTCGAGGAGCAGTACTTC.

This chain joins TRBV28 and TRBJ1-6, with D unresolved. Germline CDR1 reads MDHEN; CDR2 reads SYDVKM. CDR3 length equals 13 residues. Trimming stripped 5 bases from V and 7 bases from J, with 9 bases between. CDR3 region: CASSLRGNSPLHF. For the CDR3, the DNA is TGTGCCAGCAGTCTCCGAGGGAATTCACCCCTCCACTTT.

The chain links TRBV19 to TRBJ2-2; D is undetermined. Germline values: CDR1 LNHDA, CDR2 SQIVND (reference sequence). Trimming took off 7 bases at V and 2 bases at J, with 8 bases between the two ends. The CDR3 sequence is 13 residues long. CDR3 region: CASTIVNTGELFF. For the CDR3, the DNA is TGTGCCAGTACCATTGTCAACACCGGGGAGCTGTTTTTT.

The rearrangement joins TRBV5-1 to TRBJ2-7, with TRBD1 identical over 10 bases. Germline V lookup: CDR1 SGHRS, CDR2 YFSETQ. With 4 bases clipped from V and 3 bases from J, the junction kept 13 bases outside the gene matches. The CDR3 contains 17 residues. CDR3 protein: CASSPDRGLPPSYEQYF. The DNA of the CDR3 is TGCGCCAGCAGCCCTGACAGGGGGCTCCCTCCGAGCTACGAGCAGTACTTC.

The chain is built from TRBV6-5 and TRBJ1-2; no definite D call. Trimming pared 3 bases from V and 3 bases from J, leaving 11 bases between. Germline V gene lookup returns CDR1 MNHEY and CDR2 SVGAGI. CDR3 length equals 14 residues. CDR3 loop: CASSYSPLDYGYTF. As DNA, the CDR3 is TGTGCCAGCAGTTATTCCCCTTTAGACTATGGCTACACCTTC.

This chain connects TRBV14 to TRBJ1-6; D is undetermined. V shed 0 bases and J shed 4 bases, with 16 bases lying between them. The CDR3 spans 18 residues. Per germline, CDR1 SGHDN and CDR2 FVKESK. The CDR3 loop is CASSQESGGLSYNSPLHF. CDR3 nucleotide sequence: TGTGCCAGCAGCCAAGAATCTGGAGGTTTGTCGTATAATTCACCCCTCCACTTT.

This chain links TRBV6-5 with TRBJ2-4, with 9 bases identical to TRBD1. The ends lost 6 bases at V and 8 bases at J; junction bases unmatched: 11. This CDR3 has 15 amino acids. Germline lookup yields CDR1 MNHEY and CDR2 SVGAGI. The CDR3 loop is CASSPTGTGWDIQYF. In DNA form, the CDR3 reads TGTGCCAGCAGCCCAACGGGGACAGGGTGGGACATTCAGTACTTC.

This sequence joins TRBV6-5 and TRBJ2-1; TRBD2 aligns across 8 bases. After removal of 6 bases from V and 7 bases from J, the junction contained 11 bases not matched to a gene. The CDR3 length is 15 residues. CDR1 MNHEY and CDR2 SVGAGI come from the germline V gene. CDR3 region: CASSPGTSDGNEQFF. The CDR3 DNA sequence: TGTGCCAGCAGCCCCGGGACTAGTGACGGAAATGAGCAGTTCTTC.

The chain joins TRBV18 to TRBJ1-1; 7 bases line up with TRBD1. J was trimmed by 5 bases and V by 3 bases; bases with no gene match: 6. The V gene's germline CDR1 is KGHSH and CDR2 LQKENI. The CDR3 loop spans 14 amino acids. CDR3 region: CASSPAGGSTEAFF. CDR3 bases: TGTGCCAGCTCACCGGCAGGGGGTTCTACTGAAGCTTTCTTT.

The chain links TRBV2 to TRBJ1-4; D ambiguous. The CDR3 length is 15 residues. With 7 bases removed from V and 1 base from J, the gap between germline ends came to 13 bases. From germline, CDR1 is SNHLY and CDR2 FYNNEI. CDR3 bases: TGTGCCAGCACTTTTCCCGGAGGAACTAATGAAAAACTGTTTTTT. Amino acid sequence: CASTFPGGTNEKLFF.

This rearrangement joins TRBV25-1 to TRBJ1-1, with TRBD1 matching 9 bases. Germline V gene data show CDR1 as MGHDK and CDR2 as SYGVNS. The CDR3 covers 16 residues. With V trimmed by 6 bases and J by 1 base, 9 bases remained unmatched. The CDR3 here is CASRADRGVGNTEAFF. DNA for the CDR3: TGTGCCAGCAGAGCCGACAGGGGGGTCGGGAACACTGAAGCTTTCTTT.

The gene calls are TRBV5-6 and TRBJ1-4; D perhaps matches TRBD1 (6 bases). Germline CDR1 and CDR2: SGHDT and YYEEEE. Trimming shortened V by 4 bases and J by 8 bases, and 15 bases separated the two germline ends. CDR3 length equals 14 residues. The CDR3 sequence: CASSPQGRREKLFF. In nucleotides, the CDR3 is TGTGCCAGCAGCCCACAGGGTAGGAGGGAAAAACTGTTTTTT.

This chain joins TRBV19 and TRBJ2-1; 7 bases align to TRBD2. Germline lookup yields CDR1 LNHDA and CDR2 SQIVND (reference sequence). V shed 5 bases and J 9 bases; nucleotides not matched to a gene: 4. This CDR3 has 12 amino acids. The CDR3 sequence is CASSPQRGEQFF. The CDR3 region has the DNA TGTGCCAGTAGTCCTCAGCGGGGTGAGCAGTTCTTC.

The chain joins TRBV18 to TRBJ2-7; 12 positions match TRBD2. CDR3 size: 16 residues. In germline, CDR1 is KGHSH, CDR2 LQKENI. The V gene end was trimmed by 6 bases and the J gene end by 3 bases; junction bases not matched to a gene: 9. The CDR3 nucleotides are TGTGCCAGCTCTCGACAGGGACTAGCGGGTAACTACGAGCAGTACTTC. Its translation is CASSRQGLAGNYEQYF.

This chain links TRBV7-2 with TRBJ1-2; D ambiguous. The V end was cut by 2 bases, the J end by 5 bases, with 15 bases between. Germline V gives CDR1 SGHTA, CDR2 FQGNSA. The length of the CDR3 is 15 residues. CDR3 DNA: TGTGCCAGCAGCTTACTCAGGTCTTTTTCTTATGGCTACACCTTC. It yields the protein CASSLLRSFSYGYTF.

J is TRBJ1-2 and V is TRBV5-1; D is unresolved. The germline gives CDR1 SGHRS, CDR2 YFSETQ. The CDR3 sequence is 13 residues long. Trimming left V 0 bases short and J 10 bases short, with 13 bases between. CDR3 protein: CASSLGAGPHYTF. CDR3 nucleotides: TGCGCCAGCAGCTTGGGGGCTGGGCCCCACTACACCTTC. The variable domain in full, with the rest retrieved from reference TRBV5-1 and TRBJ1-2, is KAGVTQTPRYLIKTRGQQVTLSCSPISGHRSVSWYQQTPGQGLQFLFEYFSETQRNKGNFPGRFSGRQFSNSRSEMNVSTLELGDSALYLCASSLGAGPHYTFGSGTRLTVV.